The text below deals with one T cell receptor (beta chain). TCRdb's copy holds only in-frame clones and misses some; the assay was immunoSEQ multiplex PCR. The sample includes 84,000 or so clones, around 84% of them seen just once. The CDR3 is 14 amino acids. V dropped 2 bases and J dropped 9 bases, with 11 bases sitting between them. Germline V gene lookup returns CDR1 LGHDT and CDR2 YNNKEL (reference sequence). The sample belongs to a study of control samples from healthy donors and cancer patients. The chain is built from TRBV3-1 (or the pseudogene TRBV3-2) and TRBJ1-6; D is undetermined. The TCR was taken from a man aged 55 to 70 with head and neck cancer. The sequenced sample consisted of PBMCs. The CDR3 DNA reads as TGTGCCAGCAGCCAACGTAGGAATGGTTCACCCCTCCACTTT. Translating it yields CASSQRRNGSPLHF.